This T cell receptor (beta chain) was found in a study of blood T cell repertoires in COVID-19. Repertoires were generated with immunoSEQ multiplex PCR, while TCRdb's copy carries only in-frame clones and drops some. The table has about 91,000 clones, over 60% seen once. The CDR3 length is 15 residues. Trimming took off 0 bases at V and 1 base at J, with 8 bases between the two ends. Germline-derived CDR1 and CDR2 are MNHNS and SASEGT. This clonotype originated in a man aged 65 to 85 with acute or convalescent COVID-19. Sequences were obtained from peripheral blood. J is TRBJ2-3 and V is TRBV6-1; a weak D match, TRBD1 (6 bases). CDR3 in DNA: TGTGCCAGCAGTGAAGCGGCAGGGGGCACAGATACGCAGTATTTT. This translates into CASSEAAGGTDTQYF.